This T cell receptor beta chain was sequenced in a study of blood T cell repertoires in COVID-19. The CDR3 runs to 17 residues. V shed 5 bases and J shed 3 bases, with 20 bases lying between them. Germline loops: CDR1 SGHVS, CDR2 FQNEAQ. Data came from immunoSEQ multiplex PCR; TCRdb stores just in-frame clones and leaves some out. The profile covers about 60,000 clones, with roughly 80% appearing a single time and approximately 3.5% taken by the ten largest. This clonotype was sampled from a woman aged 40 to 49 with acute COVID-19. The V gene is TRBV7-8, the J gene TRBJ2-1; maybe TRBD2 (7 bases). The sample comprised PBMCs or T cells enriched from blood (not recorded which). CDR3 residues: CASSPPGAGAYYNEQFF. For the CDR3, the DNA is TGTGCCAGCAGCCCTCCCGGGGCGGGGGCCTACTACAATGAGCAGTTCTTC.